This T cell receptor beta chain came from a study of T cells in Graves' hyperthyroidism and ophthalmopathy. The CDR3 is 15 residues long. The ends lost 5 bases at V and 5 bases at J; junction bases unmatched: 7. Germline lookup yields CDR1 PRHDT and CDR2 FYEKMQ (reference sequence). This clonotype was recorded a few times. The TCR beta CDR3 regions underwent amplification using RNA transcripts as the source. When the TCR CDR3 underwent first-round RT-PCR, the HTBI primer set was used. TCRdb re-called the multiplex PCR reads through MiXCR, storing one row per CDR3 protein. Seen here are approximately 630,000 distinct CDR3 sequences, under 20% observed once, and the top ten hold 3.5% to 4%.

The source material was blood. The sequence was collected from a woman aged 30 to 39 with Graves' hyperthyroidism. This sequence joins TRBV13 and TRBJ2-1, with 9 positions matching TRBD1. The CDR3 nucleotides read TGTGCCAGCAGCCCTAACAGGGGGCATGACAATGAGCAGTTCTTC. Translation: CASSPNRGHDNEQFF. Full variable domain (rest looked up from reference TRBV13 and TRBJ2-1): AAGVIQSPRHLIKEKRETATLKCYPIPRHDTVYWYQQGPGQDPQFLISFYEKMQSDKGSIPDRFSAQQFSDYHSELNMSSLELGDSALYFCASSPNRGHDNEQFFGPGTRLTVL.